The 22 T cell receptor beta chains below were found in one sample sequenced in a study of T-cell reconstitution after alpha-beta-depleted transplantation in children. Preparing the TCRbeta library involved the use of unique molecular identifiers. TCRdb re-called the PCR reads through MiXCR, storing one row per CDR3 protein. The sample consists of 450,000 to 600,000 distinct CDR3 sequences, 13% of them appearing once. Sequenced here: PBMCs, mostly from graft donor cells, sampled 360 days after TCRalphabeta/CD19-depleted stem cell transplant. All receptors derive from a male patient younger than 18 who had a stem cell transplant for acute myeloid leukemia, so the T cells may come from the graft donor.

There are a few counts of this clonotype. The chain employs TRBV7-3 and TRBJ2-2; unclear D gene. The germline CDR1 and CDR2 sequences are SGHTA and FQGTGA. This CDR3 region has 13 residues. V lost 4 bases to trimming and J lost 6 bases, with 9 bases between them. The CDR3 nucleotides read TGTGCCAGCAGCTCCCTTTTGGCCGGGGAGCTGTTTTTT. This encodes CASSSLLAGELFF.

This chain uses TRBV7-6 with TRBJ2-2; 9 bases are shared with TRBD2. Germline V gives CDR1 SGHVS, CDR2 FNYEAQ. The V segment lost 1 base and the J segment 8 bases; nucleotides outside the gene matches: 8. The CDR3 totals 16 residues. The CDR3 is CASSLGAGGPIGELFF. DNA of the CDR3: TGTGCCAGCAGCTTAGGAGCGGGAGGCCCAATAGGGGAGCTGTTTTTT.

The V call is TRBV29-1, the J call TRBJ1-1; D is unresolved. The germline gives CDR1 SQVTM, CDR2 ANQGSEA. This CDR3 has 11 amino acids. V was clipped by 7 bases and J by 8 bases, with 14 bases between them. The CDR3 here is CSADVRVEAFF. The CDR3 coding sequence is TGCAGCGCCGACGTCCGGGTAGAAGCTTTCTTT.

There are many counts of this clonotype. The CDR3 reads CASSLTSGTLWGTDTQYF. CDR3 nucleotides: TGTGCCAGCAGCTTAACGTCCGGGACTCTTTGGGGCACAGATACGCAGTATTTT. The chain combines TRBV11-1 with TRBJ2-3; TRBD2 is a possible D gene (6 bases). The V end was cut by 2 bases, the J end by 1 base, with 19 bases between. Germline assignment: CDR1 SGHAT and CDR2 FQDESV (reference sequence). There are 18 residues in the CDR3.

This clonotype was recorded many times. CDR3: CASSLLKETQYF. Here the CDR3 DNA reads TGTGCCAGCAGTCTCTTGAAAGAGACCCAGTACTTC. The chain is built from TRBV28 and TRBJ2-5; D not resolved. The germline gives CDR1 MDHEN, CDR2 SYDVKM. This CDR3 is 12 amino acids long. The V end lost 5 bases, the J end lost 3 bases, and 7 bases lay between the germline ends.

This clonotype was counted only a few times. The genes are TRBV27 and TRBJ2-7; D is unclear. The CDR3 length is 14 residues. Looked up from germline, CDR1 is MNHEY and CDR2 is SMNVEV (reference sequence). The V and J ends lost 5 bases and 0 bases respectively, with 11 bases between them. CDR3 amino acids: CASSERPSSYEQYF. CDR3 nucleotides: TGTGCCAGCAGTGAGCGACCCAGCTCCTACGAGCAGTACTTC.

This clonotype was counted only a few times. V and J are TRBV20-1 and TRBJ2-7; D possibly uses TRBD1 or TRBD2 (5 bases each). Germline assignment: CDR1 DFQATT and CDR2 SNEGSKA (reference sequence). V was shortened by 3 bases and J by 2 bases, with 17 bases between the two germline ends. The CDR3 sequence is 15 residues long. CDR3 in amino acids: CSASQNPGPPYEQYF. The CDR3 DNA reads TGCAGTGCTAGCCAAAACCCGGGACCGCCCTACGAGCAGTACTTC.

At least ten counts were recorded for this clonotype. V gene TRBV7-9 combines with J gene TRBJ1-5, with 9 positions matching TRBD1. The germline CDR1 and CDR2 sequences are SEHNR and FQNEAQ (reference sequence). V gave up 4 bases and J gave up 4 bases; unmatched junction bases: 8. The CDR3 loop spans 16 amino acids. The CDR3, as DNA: TGTGCCAGCAGCTATACCGGGACAGGGTGGAATCAGCCCCAGCATTTT. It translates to CASSYTGTGWNQPQHF.

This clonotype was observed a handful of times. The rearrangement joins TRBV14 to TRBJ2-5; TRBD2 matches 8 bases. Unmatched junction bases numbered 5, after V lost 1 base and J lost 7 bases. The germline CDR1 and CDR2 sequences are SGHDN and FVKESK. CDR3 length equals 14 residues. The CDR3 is CASSQAGGSLTQYF. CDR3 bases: TGTGCCAGCAGCCAAGCGGGAGGGTCGTTGACCCAGTACTTC.

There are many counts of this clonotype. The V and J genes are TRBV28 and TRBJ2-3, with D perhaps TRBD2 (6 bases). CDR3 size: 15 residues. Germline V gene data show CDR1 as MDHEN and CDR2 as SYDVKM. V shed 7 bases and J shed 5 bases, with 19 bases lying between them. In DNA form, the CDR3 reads TGTGCCAGCACCAAGTTTCGGGAGCGAGTAGATACGCAGTATTTT. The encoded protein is CASTKFRERVDTQYF.

The CDR3 DNA reads as TGCGCCAGCGGGTTAGTGGGCGGTAGTGCAATGACGGAGCAGTTCTTC. Protein sequence: CASGLVGGSAMTEQFF. This rearrangement joins TRBV5-1 to TRBJ2-1, with D unresolved. CDR3 length equals 16 residues. V lost 7 bases and J 10 bases, leaving 27 bases between the germline ends. Germline V gene lookup returns CDR1 SGHRS and CDR2 YFSETQ.

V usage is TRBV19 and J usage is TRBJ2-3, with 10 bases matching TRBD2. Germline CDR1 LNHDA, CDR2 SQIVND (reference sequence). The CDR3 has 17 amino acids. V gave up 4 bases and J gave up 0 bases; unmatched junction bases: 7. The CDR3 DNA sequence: TGTGCCAGTAGTAGGGGGGCACTAGCGGGGAGCACAGATACGCAGTATTTT. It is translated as CASSRGALAGSTDTQYF.

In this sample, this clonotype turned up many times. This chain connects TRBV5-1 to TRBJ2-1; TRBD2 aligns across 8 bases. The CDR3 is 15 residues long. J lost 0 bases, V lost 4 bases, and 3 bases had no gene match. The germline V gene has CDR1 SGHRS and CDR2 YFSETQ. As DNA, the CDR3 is TGCGCCAGCAGCCCGACTAGCGCCTCCTACAATGAGCAGTTCTTC. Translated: CASSPTSASYNEQFF.

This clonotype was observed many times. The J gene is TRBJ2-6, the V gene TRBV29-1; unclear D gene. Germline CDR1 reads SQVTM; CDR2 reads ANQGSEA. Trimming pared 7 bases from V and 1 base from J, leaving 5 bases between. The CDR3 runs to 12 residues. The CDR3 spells CSAPSGANVLTF. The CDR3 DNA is TGCAGCGCCCCATCTGGGGCCAACGTCCTGACTTTC.

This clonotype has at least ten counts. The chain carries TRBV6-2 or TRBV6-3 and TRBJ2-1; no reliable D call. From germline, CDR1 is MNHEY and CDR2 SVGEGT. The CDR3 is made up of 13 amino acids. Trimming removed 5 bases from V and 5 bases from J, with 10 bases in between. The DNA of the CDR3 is TGTGCCAGCAGTCCCCAGGATAACAATGAGCAGTTCTTC. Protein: CASSPQDNNEQFF.

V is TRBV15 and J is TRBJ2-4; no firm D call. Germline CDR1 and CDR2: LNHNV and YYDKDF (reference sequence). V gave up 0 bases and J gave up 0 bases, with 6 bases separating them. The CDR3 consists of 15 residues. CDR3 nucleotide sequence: TGTGCCACCAGCAGAGATGGTCTAGCCAAAAACATTCAGTACTTC. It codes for CATSRDGLAKNIQYF.

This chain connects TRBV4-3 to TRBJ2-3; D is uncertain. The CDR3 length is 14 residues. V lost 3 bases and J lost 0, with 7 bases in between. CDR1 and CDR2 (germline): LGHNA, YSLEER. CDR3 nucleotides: TGCGCCAGCAGCCAGGGGATAAGCACAGATACGCAGTATTTT. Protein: CASSQGISTDTQYF.

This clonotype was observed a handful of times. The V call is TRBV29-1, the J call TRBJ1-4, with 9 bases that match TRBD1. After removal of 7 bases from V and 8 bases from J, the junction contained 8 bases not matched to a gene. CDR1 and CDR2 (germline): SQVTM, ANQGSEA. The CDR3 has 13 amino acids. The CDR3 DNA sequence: TGCAGCGCCTACAGGGGGCTGGGGGAAAAACTGTTTTTT. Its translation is CSAYRGLGEKLFF. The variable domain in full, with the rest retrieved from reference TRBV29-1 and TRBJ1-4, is SAVISQKPSRDICQRGTSLTIQCQVDSQVTMMFWYRQQPGQSLTLIATANQGSEATYESGFVIDKFPISRPNLTFSTLTVSNMSPEDSSIYLCSAYRGLGEKLFFGSGTQLSVL.

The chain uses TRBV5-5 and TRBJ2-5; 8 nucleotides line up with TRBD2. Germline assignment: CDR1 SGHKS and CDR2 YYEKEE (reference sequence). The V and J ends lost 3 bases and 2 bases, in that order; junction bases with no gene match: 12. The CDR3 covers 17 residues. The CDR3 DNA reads TGTGCCAGCAGCTACCCGTGGGGGGCGGGAGGACAAGAGACCCAGTACTTC. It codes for CASSYPWGAGGQETQYF.

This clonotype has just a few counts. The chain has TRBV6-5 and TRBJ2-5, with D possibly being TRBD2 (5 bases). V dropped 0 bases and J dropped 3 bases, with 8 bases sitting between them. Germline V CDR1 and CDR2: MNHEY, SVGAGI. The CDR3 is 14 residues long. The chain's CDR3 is CASSYSRVEETQYF. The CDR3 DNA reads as TGTGCCAGCAGTTACTCGCGGGTAGAAGAGACCCAGTACTTC.

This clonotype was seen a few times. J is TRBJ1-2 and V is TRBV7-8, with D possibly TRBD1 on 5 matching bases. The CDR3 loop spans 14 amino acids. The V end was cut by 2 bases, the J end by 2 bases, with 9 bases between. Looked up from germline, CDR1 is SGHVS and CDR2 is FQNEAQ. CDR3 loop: CASSLQGSNYGYTF. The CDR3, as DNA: TGTGCCAGCAGCTTACAGGGCTCCAACTATGGCTACACCTTC.

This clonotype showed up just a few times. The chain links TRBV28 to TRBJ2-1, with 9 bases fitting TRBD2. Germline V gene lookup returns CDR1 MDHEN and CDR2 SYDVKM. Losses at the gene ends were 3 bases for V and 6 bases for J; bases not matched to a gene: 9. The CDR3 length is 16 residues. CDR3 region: CASSFLAGVGPNEQFF. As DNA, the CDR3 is TGTGCCAGCAGTTTCTTAGCGGGAGTCGGTCCCAATGAGCAGTTCTTC.